The present TCR beta chain was sequenced within a study of shared clonotypes between healthy human individuals. On sorted subsets, replicate PCRs used approximately 200 ng DNA, or around 30,000 T cell genomes. Profiled with immunoSEQ multiplex PCR; TCRdb holds only in-frame clones, not every one. The sample includes around 1.9 million clones, about 94% of them seen just once. Terminally differentiated effector memory CD45RA+ cells were excluded by CCR7 positive selection of CD45RO-negative cells. This clone appeared a single time. Germline V lookup: CDR1 SGDLS, CDR2 YYNGEE. V gave up 3 bases and J gave up 5 bases; unmatched junction bases: 5. The CDR3 has 17 amino acids.

The source of this sequence is a man younger than 30 in good health. Some clones in this sample may be carry-over from other donors' samples. Sequencing was done on a sample of naive CD8+ T cells from PBMCs. The chain links TRBV9 to TRBJ2-1, with 16 bases identical to TRBD2. The CDR3 nucleotides read TGTGCCAGCAGCGCCGGGACTAGCGGGAGGGCGGACAATGAGCAGTTCTTC. It specifies CASSAGTSGRADNEQFF.